One T cell receptor (beta chain) is described in this entry. Its specificity is not known. The record originates from a study of T cells after yellow fever vaccination. Overall study context: When fractions had low cell numbers, they were prepared with SMART-Seq v4 Ultra Low Input.

Study results and caveats: Only a small proportion of the clonotypes turned up in both the CD4 and the CD8 compartments, likely arising from convergent recombination. The secondary T-cell response peaked on day 5, not day 15, but was weaker.

Researchers made TCR cDNA using 5'RACE template switching, and this step added a universal primer site and UMIs. TCRdb re-called the 5' RACE reads with MiXCR, one entry per CDR3 protein. The table has roughly 500,000 distinct CDR3 sequences, roughly 21% seen once; the top ten hold roughly 13%. The CDR3 consists of 15 residues. Germline CDR1 SGHRS, CDR2 YFSETQ. Trimming removed 6 bases from V and 8 bases from J; junction bases left unmatched: 14. The V and J genes are TRBV5-1 and TRBJ1-1; 9 nucleotides align to TRBD1. This TCR derives from a man in his thirties or forties who received the YFV17D yellow fever vaccine. The sample here was PBMCs, taken 15 days after the yellow fever booster vaccination. The CDR3 reads CASILQPGQGREAFF. For the CDR3, the DNA is TGCGCCAGCATTTTACAACCGGGACAGGGACGAGAAGCTTTCTTT.